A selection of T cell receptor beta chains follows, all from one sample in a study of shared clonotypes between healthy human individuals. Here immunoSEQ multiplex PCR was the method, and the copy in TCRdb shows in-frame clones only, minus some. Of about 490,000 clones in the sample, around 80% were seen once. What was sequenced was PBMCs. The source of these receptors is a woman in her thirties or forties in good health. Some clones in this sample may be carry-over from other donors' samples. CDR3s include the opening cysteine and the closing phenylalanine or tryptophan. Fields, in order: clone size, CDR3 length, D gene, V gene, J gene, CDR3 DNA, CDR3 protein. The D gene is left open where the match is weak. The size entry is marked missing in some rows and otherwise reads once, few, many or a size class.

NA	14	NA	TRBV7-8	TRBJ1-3	TGTGCCAGCAGCCCACAGGGTATGGGAAACACCATATATTTT	CASSPQGMGNTIYF
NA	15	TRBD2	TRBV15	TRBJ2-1	TGTGCCACCAGCCCGGGACTAGCGGGAGATTATGAGCAGTTCTTC	CATSPGLAGDYEQFF
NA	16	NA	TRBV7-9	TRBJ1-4	TGTGCCAGCAGCGCAGGAGGAGGGAGGACTAATGAAAAACTGTTTTTT	CASSAGGGRTNEKLFF
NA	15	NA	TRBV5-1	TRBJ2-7	TGCGCCAGCAGCTATATTGTCGGAGATCAGTACGAGCAGTACTTT	CASSYIVGDQYEQYF
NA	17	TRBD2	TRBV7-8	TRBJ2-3	TGTGCCAGCAGCCCTTCTGCCGGGAGGACTAGCACAGATACGCAGTATTTT	CASSPSAGRTSTDTQYF
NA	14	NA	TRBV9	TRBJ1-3	TGTGCCAGCAGCGTAGATTTCTCTGGAAACACCATATATTTT	CASSVDFSGNTIYF
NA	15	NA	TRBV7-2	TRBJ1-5	TGTGCCAGCAGCCCTAAAACGGGGGAAGGGCAGCCCCAGCATTTT	CASSPKTGEGQPQHF
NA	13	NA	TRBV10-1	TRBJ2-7	TGCGCCAGCAGTTCGGGCAGCTCCTACGAGCAGTACTTC	CASSSGSSYEQYF
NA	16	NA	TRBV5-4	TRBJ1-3	TGTGCCAGCAGCTTGGATTTGGGCAGAACTGGAAACACCATATATTTT	CASSLDLGRTGNTIYF
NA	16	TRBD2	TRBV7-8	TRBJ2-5	TGTGCCAGCAGCTTCGCTGGACTAGCGGAACAAGAGACCCAGTACTTC	CASSFAGLAEQETQYF
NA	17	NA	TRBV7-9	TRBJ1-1	TGTGCCAGCACCCCCCCCCATGGGCAGGGGAAATTCACTGAAGCTTTCTTT	CASTPPHGQGKFTEAFF
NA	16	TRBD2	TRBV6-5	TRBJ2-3	TGTGCCAGCAGTTACTCATCGAGCGGGATGACAGATACGCAGTATTTT	CASSYSSSGMTDTQYF
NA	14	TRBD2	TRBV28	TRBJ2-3	TGTGCCAGCAGTTTCCCGGACGGGGGGGATACGCAGTATTTT	CASSFPDGGDTQYF
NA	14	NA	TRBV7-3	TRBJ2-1	TGTGCCAGCAGCCCCGAGGCAGGGTACAATGAGCAGTTCTTC	CASSPEAGYNEQFF
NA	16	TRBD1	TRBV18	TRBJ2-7	TGTGCCAGCTCACCTTCGGACAGGGGGGGCCCCTACGAGCAGTACTTC	CASSPSDRGGPYEQYF
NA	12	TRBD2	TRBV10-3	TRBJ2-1	TGTGCCATCAGTGAAACTAGCGGGGCGCAGTTCTTC	CAISETSGAQFF
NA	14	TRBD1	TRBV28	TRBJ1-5	TGTGCCAGCTGGGGGGCAGGGGGCCATCAGCCCCAGCATTTT	CASWGAGGHQPQHF
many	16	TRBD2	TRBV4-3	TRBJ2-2	TGCGCCAGCAGCCGACTTCCGGGACTAGCGGGCGGGGAGCTGTTTTTT	CASSRLPGLAGGELFF
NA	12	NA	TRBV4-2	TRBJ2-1	TGTGCCAGCAGCCAAGACGGGAGTGAGCAGTTCTTC	CASSQDGSEQFF
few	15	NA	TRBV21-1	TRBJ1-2	TGTGCCAGCAGCAACGCGGAGGTAGCTAACTATGGCTACACCTTC	CASSNAEVANYGYTF
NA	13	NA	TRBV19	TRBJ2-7	TGTGCCAGTAGTATAGGGACAGCCTACGAGCAGTACTTC	CASSIGTAYEQYF
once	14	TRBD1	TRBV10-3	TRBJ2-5	TGTGCCATCATGGCAGGGGGTGGGCAAGAGACCCAGTACTTC	CAIMAGGGQETQYF
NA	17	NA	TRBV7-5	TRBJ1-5	TGTGCCAGAAGCTTTTTCTCCGGGACAGGGAGCAATCAGCCCCAGCATTTT	CARSFFSGTGSNQPQHF
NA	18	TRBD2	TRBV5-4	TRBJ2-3	TGTGCCAGCAGCTCTCATCCGGGACTAGCGGTTAGCACAGATACGCAGTATTTT	CASSSHPGLAVSTDTQYF
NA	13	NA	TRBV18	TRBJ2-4	TGTGCCAGCTCACCACCTTCGAGGGACATTCAGTACTTC	CASSPPSRDIQYF
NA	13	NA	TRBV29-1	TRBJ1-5	TGCAGCGTCGGGGACGGTAGCAATCAGCCCCAGCATTTT	CSVGDGSNQPQHF
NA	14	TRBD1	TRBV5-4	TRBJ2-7	TGTGCCAGCAGCTCCGGACAGGGAGTGGACGAGCAGTACTTC	CASSSGQGVDEQYF
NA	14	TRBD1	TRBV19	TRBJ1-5	TGTGCCAGCCGGGGACAGAATAGCAATCAGCCCCAGCATTTT	CASRGQNSNQPQHF
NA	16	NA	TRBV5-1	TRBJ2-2	TGCGCCAGCACCACACTGTCGGTCGGGACCGCCGGGGAGCTGTTTTTT	CASTTLSVGTAGELFF
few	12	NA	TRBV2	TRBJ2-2	TGTGCCAGCAGTCCGGAGGGGGGGGAGCTGTTTTTT	CASSPEGGELFF